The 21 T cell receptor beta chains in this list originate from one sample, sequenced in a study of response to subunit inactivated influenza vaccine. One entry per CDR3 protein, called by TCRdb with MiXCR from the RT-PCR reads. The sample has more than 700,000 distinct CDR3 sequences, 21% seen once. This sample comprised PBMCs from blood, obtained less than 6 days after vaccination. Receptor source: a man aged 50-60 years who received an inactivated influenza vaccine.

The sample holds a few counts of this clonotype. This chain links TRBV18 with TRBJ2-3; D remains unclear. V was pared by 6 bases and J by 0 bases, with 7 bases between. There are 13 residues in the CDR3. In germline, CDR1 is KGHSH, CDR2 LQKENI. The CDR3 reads CASSRPSTDTQYF. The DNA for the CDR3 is TGTGCCAGCTCGCGACCTAGCACAGATACGCAGTATTTT.

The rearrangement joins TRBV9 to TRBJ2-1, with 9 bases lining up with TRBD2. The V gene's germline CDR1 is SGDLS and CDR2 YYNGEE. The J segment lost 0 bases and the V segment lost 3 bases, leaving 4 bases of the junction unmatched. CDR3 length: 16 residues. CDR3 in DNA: TGTGCCAGCAGCGCCAGCGGGGGGAGCTCCTACAATGAGCAGTTCTTC. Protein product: CASSASGGSSYNEQFF.

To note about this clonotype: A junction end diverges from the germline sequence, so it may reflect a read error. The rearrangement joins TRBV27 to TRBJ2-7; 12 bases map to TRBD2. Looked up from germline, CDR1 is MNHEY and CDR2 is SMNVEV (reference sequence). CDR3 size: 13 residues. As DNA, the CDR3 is TGTGCCAGCAGTTTAGCTAGCGGGGGGGTTTGGGTCTTC. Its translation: CASSLASGGVWVF.

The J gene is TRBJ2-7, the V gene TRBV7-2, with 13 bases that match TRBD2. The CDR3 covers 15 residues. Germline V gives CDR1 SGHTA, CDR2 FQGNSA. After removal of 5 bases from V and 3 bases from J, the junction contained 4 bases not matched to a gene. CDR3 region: CASSTTSGRVYEQYF. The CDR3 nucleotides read TGTGCCAGCAGCACTACTAGCGGGAGGGTCTACGAGCAGTACTTC. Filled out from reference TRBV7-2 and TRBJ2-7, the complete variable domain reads GAGVSQSPSNKVTEKGKDVELRCDPISGHTALYWYRQSLGQGLEFLIYFQGNSAPDKSGLPSDRFSAERTGGSVSTLTIQRTQQEDSAVYLCASSTTSGRVYEQYFGPGTRLTVT.

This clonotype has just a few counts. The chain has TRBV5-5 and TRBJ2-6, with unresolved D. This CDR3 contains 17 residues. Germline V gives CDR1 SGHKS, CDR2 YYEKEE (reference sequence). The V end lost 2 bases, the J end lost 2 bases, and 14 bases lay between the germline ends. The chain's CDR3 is CASSFSPQRAGANVLTF. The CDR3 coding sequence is TGTGCCAGCAGCTTCTCCCCTCAGCGAGCTGGGGCCAACGTCCTGACTTTC.

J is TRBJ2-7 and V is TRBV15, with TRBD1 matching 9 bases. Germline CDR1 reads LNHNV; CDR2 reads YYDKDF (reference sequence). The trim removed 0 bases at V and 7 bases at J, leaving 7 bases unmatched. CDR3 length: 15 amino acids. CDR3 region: CATSRDPQGAGEQYF. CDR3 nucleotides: TGTGCCACCAGCAGAGATCCACAGGGGGCGGGAGAGCAGTACTTC.

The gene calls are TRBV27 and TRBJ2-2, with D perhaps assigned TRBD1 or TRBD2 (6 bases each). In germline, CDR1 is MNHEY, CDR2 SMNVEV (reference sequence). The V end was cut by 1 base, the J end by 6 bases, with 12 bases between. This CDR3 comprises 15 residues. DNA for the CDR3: TGTGCCAGCAGTTTATATCCGGGGGCATCCGGGGAGCTGTTTTTT. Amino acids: CASSLYPGASGELFF.

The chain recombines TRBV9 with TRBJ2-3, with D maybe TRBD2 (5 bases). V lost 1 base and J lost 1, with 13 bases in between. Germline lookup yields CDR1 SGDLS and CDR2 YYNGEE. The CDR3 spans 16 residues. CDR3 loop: CASSVNAGAGTDTQYF. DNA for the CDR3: TGTGCCAGCAGCGTAAATGCGGGTGCAGGCACAGATACGCAGTATTTT.

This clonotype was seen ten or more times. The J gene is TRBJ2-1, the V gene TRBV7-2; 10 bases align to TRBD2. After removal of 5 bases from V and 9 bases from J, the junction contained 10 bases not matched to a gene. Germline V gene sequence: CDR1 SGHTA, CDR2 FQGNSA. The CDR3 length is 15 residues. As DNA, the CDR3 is TGTGCCAGCAGCACGGGACTAGCGCCCGGGAGTGAGCAGTTCTTC. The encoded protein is CASSTGLAPGSEQFF.

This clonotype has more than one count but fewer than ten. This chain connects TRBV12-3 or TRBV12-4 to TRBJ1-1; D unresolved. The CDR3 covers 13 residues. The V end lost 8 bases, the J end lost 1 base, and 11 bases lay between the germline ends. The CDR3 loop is CASCLIGNTEAFF. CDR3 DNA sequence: TGTGCCAGCTGTCTCATTGGGAACACTGAAGCTTTCTTT.

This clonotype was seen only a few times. Written as DNA, the CDR3 is TGTGCCAGCAGGGGTGGGGGGGCCAAAAACATTCAGTACTTC. Translation gives CASRGGGAKNIQYF. The V and J genes are TRBV28 and TRBJ2-4, with TRBD2 as a possible D gene (6 bases). V was pared by 6 bases and J by 1 base, with 10 bases between. From germline, CDR1 is MDHEN and CDR2 SYDVKM. The CDR3 length is 14 residues.

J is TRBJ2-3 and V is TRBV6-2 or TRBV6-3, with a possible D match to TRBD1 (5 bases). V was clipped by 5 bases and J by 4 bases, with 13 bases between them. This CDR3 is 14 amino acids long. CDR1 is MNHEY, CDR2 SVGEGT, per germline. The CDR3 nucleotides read TGTGCCAGCAGTAACACAGGACCAGCAGATACGCAGTATTTT. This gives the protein CASSNTGPADTQYF.

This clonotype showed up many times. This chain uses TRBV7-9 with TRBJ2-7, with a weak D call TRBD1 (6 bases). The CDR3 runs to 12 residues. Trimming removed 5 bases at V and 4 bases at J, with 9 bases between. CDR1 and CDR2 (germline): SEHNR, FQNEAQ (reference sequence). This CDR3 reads CASSIGGYEQYF. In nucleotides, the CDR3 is TGTGCCAGCAGCATAGGGGGATACGAGCAGTACTTC.

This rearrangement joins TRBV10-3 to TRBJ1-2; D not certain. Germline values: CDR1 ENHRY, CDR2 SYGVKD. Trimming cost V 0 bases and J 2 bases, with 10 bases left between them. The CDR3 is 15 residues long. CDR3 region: CAISESERRNYGYTF. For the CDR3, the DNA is TGTGCCATCAGTGAGTCGGAGCGCAGAAACTATGGCTACACCTTC.

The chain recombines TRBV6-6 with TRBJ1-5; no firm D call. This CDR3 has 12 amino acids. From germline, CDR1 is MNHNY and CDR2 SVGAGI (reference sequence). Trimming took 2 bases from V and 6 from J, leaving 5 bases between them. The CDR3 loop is CASSYAGQPQHF. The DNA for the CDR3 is TGTGCCAGCAGTTACGCCGGTCAGCCCCAGCATTTT.

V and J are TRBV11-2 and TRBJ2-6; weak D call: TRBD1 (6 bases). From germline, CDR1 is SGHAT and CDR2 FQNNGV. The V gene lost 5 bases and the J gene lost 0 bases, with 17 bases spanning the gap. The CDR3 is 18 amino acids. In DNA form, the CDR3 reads TGTGCCAGCAGCGCAATTAGAGGGGACAACTCTGGGGCCAACGTCCTGACTTTC. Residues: CASSAIRGDNSGANVLTF.

The CDR3: CASSFYTSGYNEQFF. CDR3 DNA sequence: TGTGCCAGCAGTTTTTACACTAGCGGTTACAATGAGCAGTTCTTC. The chain is built from TRBV12-3 or TRBV12-4 and TRBJ2-1, with TRBD2 matching 8 bases. Trimming removed 3 bases from V and 4 bases from J; junction bases left unmatched: 5. The CDR3 sequence is 15 residues long.

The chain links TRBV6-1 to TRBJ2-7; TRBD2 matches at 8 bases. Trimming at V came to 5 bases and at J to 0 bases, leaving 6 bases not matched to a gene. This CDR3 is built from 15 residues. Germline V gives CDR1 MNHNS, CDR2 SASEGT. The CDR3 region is CASSISTSGSYEQYF. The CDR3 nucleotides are TGTGCCAGCAGTATATCAACTAGCGGCTCCTACGAGCAGTACTTC.

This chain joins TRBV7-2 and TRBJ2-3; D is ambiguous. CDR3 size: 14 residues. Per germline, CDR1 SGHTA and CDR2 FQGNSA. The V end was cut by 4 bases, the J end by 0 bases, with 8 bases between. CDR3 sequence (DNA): TGTGCCAGCAGCTCCTTTGGGAGCACAGATACGCAGTATTTT. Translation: CASSSFGSTDTQYF.

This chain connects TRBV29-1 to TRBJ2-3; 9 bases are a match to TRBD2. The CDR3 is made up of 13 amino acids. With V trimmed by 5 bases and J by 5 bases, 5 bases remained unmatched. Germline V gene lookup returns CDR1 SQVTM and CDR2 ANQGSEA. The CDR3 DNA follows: TGCAGCGTTCGCGGGAGGGCCCGAGATACGCAGTATTTT. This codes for CSVRGRARDTQYF.

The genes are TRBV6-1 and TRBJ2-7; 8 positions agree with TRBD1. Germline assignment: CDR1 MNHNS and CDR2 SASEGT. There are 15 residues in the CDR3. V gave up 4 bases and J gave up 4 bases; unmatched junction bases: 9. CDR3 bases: TGTGCCAGCAGTGGATACGACAGGGGAAGGTACGAGCAGTACTTC. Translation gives CASSGYDRGRYEQYF.